This T cell receptor (beta chain) was captured by sequencing in a study of control samples from healthy donors and cancer patients. The CDR3 length is 13 residues. Trimming removed 7 bases at V and 7 bases at J, with 16 bases between. The germline gives CDR1 SGHTA, CDR2 FQGNSA. Measured with immunoSEQ multiplex PCR; TCRdb has only the in-frame clones, and not every one. Of 100,000 to 150,000 clones in the sample, approximately 87% were seen once. The sequence was collected from a man in his sixties in good health. The V gene is TRBV7-2, the J gene TRBJ1-2; a weak D match, TRBD1 (5 bases). The specimen was blood. CDR3 residues: CASTPDRTSGYTF. The CDR3 DNA follows: TGTGCCAGCACCCCTGACAGAACTAGTGGCTACACCTTC.